These 18 T cell receptor beta chains came from one sample sequenced in a study of T cells in Graves' hyperthyroidism and ophthalmopathy. The TCR beta CDR3 regions underwent amplification using RNA transcripts as the source. An initial round of RT-PCR targeting the TCR CDR3 relied on the HTBI primer set. TCRdb fed the multiplex PCR reads into MiXCR, producing one record per CDR3 protein. The sample records around 600,000 distinct CDR3 sequences, 15% to 19% being singletons. Sequencing was done on a sample of blood. Receptors originate from a woman younger than 45 with Graves' hyperthyroidism.

This clonotype occurred many times. This chain joins TRBV6-5 and TRBJ2-1; TRBD1 matches at 7 bases. Germline V gene lookup returns CDR1 MNHEY and CDR2 SVGAGI. Trimming at V came to 0 bases and at J to 5 bases, leaving 4 bases not matched to a gene. The CDR3 extends over 15 amino acids. The CDR3 protein is CASSYSRQGDNEQFF. The DNA of the CDR3 is TGTGCCAGCAGTTACTCGCGCCAGGGGGACAATGAGCAGTTCTTC.

This clonotype came up many times. This rearrangement joins TRBV28 to TRBJ2-1; D is unclear. This CDR3 comprises 16 residues. Germline CDR1 is MDHEN and CDR2 is SYDVKM. Trimming left V 5 bases short and J 3 bases short, with 17 bases between. The CDR3 reads CASSPPDHHLYNEQFF. The CDR3 region has the DNA TGTGCCAGCAGTCCCCCTGACCACCACCTCTACAATGAGCAGTTCTTC.

This clonotype occurred many times. The gene calls are TRBV20-1 and TRBJ1-5; tentative D call: TRBD1 (5 bases). CDR1 is DFQATT and CDR2 is SNEGSKA in the germline V gene (reference sequence). The ends were cut back, 1 base at V and 1 base at J, with 8 bases in the middle. This CDR3 comprises 14 residues. The chain's CDR3 is CSARGGLSNQPQHF. CDR3 in DNA: TGCAGTGCTAGAGGGGGACTGAGCAATCAGCCCCAGCATTTT.

This clonotype appeared a few times. The genes are TRBV15 and TRBJ1-6; maybe TRBD1 (6 bases). This CDR3 spans 17 amino acids. The V gene lost 4 bases and the J gene lost 1 base, with 14 bases spanning the gap. Germline V gene lookup returns CDR1 LNHNV and CDR2 YYDKDF (reference sequence). The CDR3 loop reads CATSTIQGPSYNSPLHF. DNA for the CDR3: TGTGCCACCAGCACAATACAGGGCCCATCCTATAATTCACCCCTCCACTTT.

In its sample, this clonotype was seen many times. This chain joins TRBV28 and TRBJ1-5, with D possibly being TRBD1 (5 bases). Germline CDR1 reads MDHEN; CDR2 reads SYDVKM. The CDR3 is 14 amino acids. V was trimmed by 9 bases and J by 4 bases, leaving 16 bases between them. CDR3 DNA sequence: TGTGCCAGTTTCCGGGACCCAGGGAATCAGCCCCAGCATTTT. It is translated as CASFRDPGNQPQHF.

This clonotype was observed at least ten times. The gene calls are TRBV7-2 and TRBJ1-3, with D unclear. Per germline, CDR1 SGHTA and CDR2 FQGNSA. The CDR3 contains 15 residues. V gave up 2 bases and J gave up 0 bases, with 8 bases separating them. The CDR3 loop reads CASSLSGSSGNTIYF. In DNA, the CDR3 is TGTGCCAGCAGCTTATCGGGGAGCTCTGGAAACACCATATATTTT.

This chain connects TRBV12-5 to TRBJ1-2, with D possibly matching TRBD1 (6 bases). Trimming cost V 1 base and J 2 bases, with 14 bases left between them. Germline CDR1 LGHNT, CDR2 FRNRAP. There are 16 residues in the CDR3. CDR3 sequence (DNA): TGTGCTAGTGGTTTGGACGGACAGAAAAGCAACTATGGCTACACCTTC. It is translated as CASGLDGQKSNYGYTF. The full variable domain, with the rest looked up from reference TRBV12-5 and TRBJ1-2, is DARVTQTPRHKVTEMGQEVTMRCQPILGHNTVFWYRQTMMQGLELLAYFRNRAPLDDSGMPKDRFSAEMPDATLATLKIQPSEPRDSAVYFCASGLDGQKSNYGYTFGSGTRLTVV.

This clonotype was seen many times. The chain employs TRBV7-9 and TRBJ2-1; 9 bases align to TRBD2. This CDR3 spans 15 amino acids. The J segment lost 7 bases and the V segment lost 4 bases, leaving 8 bases of the junction unmatched. Germline-derived CDR1 and CDR2 are SEHNR and FQNEAQ (reference sequence). CDR3 amino acids: CASSSELAGLNEQFF. CDR3 DNA: TGTGCCAGCAGCTCCGAGCTAGCGGGATTGAATGAGCAGTTCTTC.

The V gene is TRBV12-3 or TRBV12-4, the J gene TRBJ2-3; D is ambiguous. Trimming stripped 6 bases from V and 3 bases from J, with 10 bases between. This CDR3 is 13 amino acids long. This CDR3 is CASSRPPTDTQYF. CDR3 in DNA: TGTGCCAGCAGCCGTCCTCCTACAGATACGCAGTATTTT.

This clonotype was observed many times. This chain joins TRBV5-1 and TRBJ2-3, with 8 nucleotides matching TRBD2. This CDR3 has 16 residues. The germline gives CDR1 SGHRS, CDR2 YFSETQ. V gave up 4 bases and J gave up 4 bases; unmatched junction bases: 11. The CDR3 DNA follows: TGCGCCAGCAGCCCGGGCCTGGTAGCGGGATCAGATACGCAGTATTTT. Encoded protein: CASSPGLVAGSDTQYF.

This clonotype was detected many times. The rearrangement uses TRBV6-1 and TRBJ1-1; 8 bases are a match to TRBD1. Trimming removed 5 bases from V and 0 bases from J; junction bases left unmatched: 5. Germline V gene data show CDR1 as MNHNS and CDR2 as SASEGT. CDR3 length: 15 residues. In nucleotides, the CDR3 is TGTGCCAGCAGTATAGGACAGGGCGTGAACACTGAAGCTTTCTTT. This sequence encodes CASSIGQGVNTEAFF.

The CDR3 coding sequence is TGTGCCACTATGGGACTTAGCTCCTACGAGCAGTACTTC. Translating it yields CATMGLSSYEQYF. This sequence joins TRBV7-9 and TRBJ2-7; a possible D gene is TRBD2 (6 bases). The V end was cut by 10 bases, the J end by 0 bases, with 13 bases between. This CDR3 region has 13 residues. Per germline, CDR1 SEHNR and CDR2 FQNEAQ (reference sequence). The whole variable domain, filled in from reference TRBV7-9 and TRBJ2-7, reads DTGVSQNPRHKITKRGQNVTFRCDPISEHNRLYWYRQTLGQGPEFLTYFQNEAQLEKSRLLSDRFSAERPKGSFSTLEIQRTEQGDSAMYLCATMGLSSYEQYFGPGTRLTVT.

This clonotype was seen ten or more times. As DNA, the CDR3 is TGTGCCAGCAGCTCACCTGGACTAGCAGCCTACAATGAGCAGTTCTTC. Its protein is CASSSPGLAAYNEQFF. The chain carries TRBV7-9 and TRBJ2-1; TRBD2 agrees at 8 bases. Germline values: CDR1 SEHNR, CDR2 FQNEAQ (reference sequence). This CDR3 has 16 residues. The V and J ends lost 4 bases and 2 bases, in that order; junction bases with no gene match: 7.

In this sample, this clonotype turned up a few times. V and J are TRBV19 and TRBJ2-1; 13 bases agree with TRBD2. Germline assignment: CDR1 LNHDA and CDR2 SQIVND (reference sequence). The trim removed 6 bases at V and 0 bases at J, leaving 11 bases unmatched. The CDR3 covers 19 residues. The DNA for the CDR3 is TGTGCCAGTAGGCCGGCCGGGACTAGCGGGACCATCTCCTACAATGAGCAGTTCTTC. Translation gives CASRPAGTSGTISYNEQFF.

In its sample, this clonotype was seen many times. This chain links TRBV6-2 or TRBV6-3 with TRBJ2-3; 7 bases agree with TRBD1. This CDR3 comprises 15 residues. V dropped 6 bases and J dropped 4; count of bases not matched to a gene: 10. Germline-derived CDR1 and CDR2 are MNHEY and SVGEGT. CDR3: CASSPPTGLADTQYF. The CDR3 coding sequence is TGTGCCAGCAGCCCTCCGACAGGGCTCGCAGATACGCAGTATTTT.

The chain has TRBV9 and TRBJ2-3; 11 positions match TRBD2. Germline V CDR1 and CDR2: SGDLS, YYNGEE. CDR3 size: 17 residues. Losses at the gene ends were 0 bases for V and 2 bases for J; bases not matched to a gene: 5. The CDR3 here is CASSVAGTSGYTDTQYF. In DNA, the CDR3 is TGTGCCAGCAGCGTAGCGGGGACTAGCGGATACACAGATACGCAGTATTTT.

This clonotype showed up many times. The chain couples TRBV10-3 to TRBJ2-1, with TRBD2 identical over 10 bases. The CDR3 extends over 12 amino acids. In germline, CDR1 is ENHRY, CDR2 SYGVKD. The V segment lost 11 bases and the J segment 8 bases; nucleotides outside the gene matches: 6. For the CDR3, the DNA is TGTGCCTCTGGACTAGCGGAATATGAGCAGTTCTTC. It specifies CASGLAEYEQFF.

This clonotype has ten or more counts. The rearrangement uses TRBV28 and TRBJ2-1; TRBD1 is a possible D gene (6 bases). The CDR3 covers 16 residues. CDR1 is MDHEN, CDR2 SYDVKM, per germline. V shed 4 bases and J shed 10 bases, with 23 bases lying between them. For the CDR3, the DNA is TGTGCCAGCAGTTCTGGACAGTATTCTTTCCAATCCGAGCAGTTCTTC. Its protein product is CASSSGQYSFQSEQFF.